This TCR beta chain emerged from a study of CD8 T cells in Susac syndrome. Trimming cost V 3 bases and J 3 bases, with 9 bases left between them. This CDR3 has 14 amino acids. Germline lookup yields CDR1 MDHEN and CDR2 SYDVKM. RNA amounts of about 0.45 to 1 ug underwent reverse transcription with random hexamers. Each CDR3 protein gets one entry after TCRdb re-called the immunoSEQ multiplex PCR reads with MiXCR. The sample contains around 190,000 distinct CDR3 sequences, less than 95% of which appear only once. The clonotype was recovered from a human donor in good health. V gene TRBV28 combines with J gene TRBJ2-1; possibly TRBD2 for D (6 bases). Material for sequencing was CD4+ T cells from PBMCs. The CDR3 nucleotides are TGTGCCAGCAGTTTTAGCGGACTCTACAATGAGCAGTTCTTC. Translated: CASSFSGLYNEQFF.